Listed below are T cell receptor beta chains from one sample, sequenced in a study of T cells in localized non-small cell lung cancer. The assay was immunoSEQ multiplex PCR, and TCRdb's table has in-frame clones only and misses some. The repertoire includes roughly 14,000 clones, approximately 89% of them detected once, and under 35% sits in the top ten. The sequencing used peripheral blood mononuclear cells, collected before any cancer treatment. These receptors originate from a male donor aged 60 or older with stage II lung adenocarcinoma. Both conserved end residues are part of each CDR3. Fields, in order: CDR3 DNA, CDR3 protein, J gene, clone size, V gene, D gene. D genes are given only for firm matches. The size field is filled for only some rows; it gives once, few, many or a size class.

TGTGCCAGCAGTTTATGGACAGATACGCAGTATTTT | CASSLWTDTQYF | TRBJ2-3 | once | TRBV28 | NA
TGTGCCAGCAGTGAACGGGACTCCCGCAGTCGGCCCCAGCATTTT | CASSERDSRSRPQHF | TRBJ1-5 | once | TRBV6-1 | NA
TGTGCCAGCAGCTCTCGGACTAGCGGAGACACAGATACGCAGTATTTT | CASSSRTSGDTDTQYF | TRBJ2-3 | once | TRBV11-2 | TRBD2
TGTGCCAGCAGCGTAGATATAGGAGCTTCGGATGAAAAACTGTTTTTT | CASSVDIGASDEKLFF | TRBJ1-4 | NA | TRBV9 | NA
TGTGCCAGCAGAGGGACAGGGGAGGGCTACACCTTC | CASRGTGEGYTF | TRBJ1-2 | NA | TRBV5-6 | TRBD1
TGTGCCAGCAGCGGAGCTGTTAGCGGGAGTACAGATACGCAGTATTTT | CASSGAVSGSTDTQYF | TRBJ2-3 | NA | TRBV7-9 | TRBD2
TGTGCCACCCAGGGGGAGAGGTACAATGAGCAGTTCTTC | CATQGERYNEQFF | TRBJ2-1 | NA | TRBV15 | TRBD1
TGTGCCTGGAGGTCCGGGACTAGCGGGACAGATACGCAGTATTTT | CAWRSGTSGTDTQYF | TRBJ2-3 | NA | TRBV30 | TRBD2
TGCAGCGTTACCCAGGTGGATGAGCAGTTCTTC | CSVTQVDEQFF | TRBJ2-1 | NA | TRBV29-1 | NA
TGTGCCAGCAGCGTAGGAGGCTCCTACAATGAGCAGTTCTTC | CASSVGGSYNEQFF | TRBJ2-1 | NA | TRBV9 | NA
TGTGCCTTCTCACAGGGGGGCAATCAGCCCCAGCATTTT | CAFSQGGNQPQHF | TRBJ1-5 | NA | TRBV30 | TRBD1
TGTGCCAGCAGCCAAATTAGCAATCAGCCCCAGCATTTT | CASSQISNQPQHF | TRBJ1-5 | once | TRBV28 | NA
TGTGCCAGCAGCTTGGCGGGGACAGGGGGCGAGACCCAGTACTTC | CASSLAGTGGETQYF | TRBJ2-5 | NA | TRBV28 | TRBD1
TGTGCCAGCAGCTTAGGCAAGGGAGGCCCTTACAATGAGCAGTTCTTC | CASSLGKGGPYNEQFF | TRBJ2-1 | NA | TRBV13 | NA
TGCAGCGTTGGACTAGCGGGAGGGCGGGAGCAGTACTTC | CSVGLAGGREQYF | TRBJ2-7 | NA | TRBV29-1 | TRBD2
TGTGCCAGCAGCCGTACGACAGGGGGACGTACTGAAGCTTTCTTT | CASSRTTGGRTEAFF | TRBJ1-1 | NA | TRBV6-5 | TRBD1
TGTGCCAGCAGCTCACCGGGACAGGGGAATGAAAAACTGTTTTTT | CASSSPGQGNEKLFF | TRBJ1-4 | NA | TRBV11-3 | TRBD1
TGTGCCAGTAGTCCTCGTTTCGCGGTCGACTCTGGGGCCAACGTCCTGACTTTC | CASSPRFAVDSGANVLTF | TRBJ2-6 | NA | TRBV19 | NA
TGTGCCACCAGCATAAGGGGCACTAATGAAAAACTGTTTTTT | CATSIRGTNEKLFF | TRBJ1-4 | NA | TRBV15 | NA
TGTGCCACCAGCACCGGGGGCACCTACACTGAAGCTTTCTTT | CATSTGGTYTEAFF | TRBJ1-1 | NA | TRBV15 | NA